The subject of this entry is one T cell receptor beta chain. This clonotype appeared a few times. What antigen it recognizes has not been identified. No much larger clonotype is one base removed from it; base qualities were not supplied. The record originates from a study of Graves' ophthalmopathy and Graves' hyperthyroidism listed by TCRdb under 2018. Looking at the study overall: Peripheral blood was collected at initial diagnosis, before any treatment. In total, around 130 blood samples were TCR-sequenced: 40 to 45 ophthalmopathy, some 72 hyperthyroidism and about 17 hyperthyroidism-to-ophthalmopathy patients. The independent validation cohort included 18 to 20 hyperthyroidism patients plus 17 patients who later progressed from hyperthyroidism to ophthalmopathy. In roughly six hyperthyroidism patients, the T-cell repertoires found in thyroid tissue were compared with those found in blood. A discovery set of 100 patients (43 ophthalmopathy, 55 to 65 stable hyperthyroidism) was enrolled to explore V-J signatures distinguishing ophthalmopathy from hyperthyroidism. To tell Graves' ophthalmopathy apart from Graves' hyperthyroidism, and to predict which patients would progress to ophthalmopathy, the study relied on TCR beta repertoire signatures. The 90 to 100 discovery patients were randomly split 7:3 into training and test sets. Following sampling, methimazole starting at 30 mg daily was administered to hyperthyroidism patients, and high-dose intravenous methylprednisolone was administered to ophthalmopathy patients.

What the research found in general, with its limitations: In validation, the model predicted ophthalmopathy progression with more than 55% sensitivity and less than 80% specificity; around twelve predicted patients were CT-confirmed with GO in a median of about 6.1 months. Most expanded thyroid clonotypes with a frequency above 0.001 also appeared in blood, which suggests that blood repertoires may reflect the immune response in the thyroid. No statistical method was used to predetermine the sample size, and group allocation was not hidden from the investigators. In cross-validation, the 13-signature model distinguished ophthalmopathy from stable hyperthyroidism with less than 90% sensitivity and roughly 81% specificity, while in the test set the corresponding values were around 79% and 71%.

For repertoire sequencing, the TCR beta CDR3 regions were amplified from RNA transcripts. A first-round RT-PCR used HTBI primers with the Qiagen OneStep RT-PCR kit, followed by a second-round multiplex PCR, size selection and purification. Libraries were sequenced on an Illumina HiSeq2000 using paired-end 100 bp reads. Per the authors' processing: SOAPnuke was used to process the reads, throwing out any read that had adapters, had uncalled bases, had a mean Phred below 15, or lacked an exact constant-primer or identifier match. COPE v1.2.5 was used to merge high-quality paired reads. Clonotypes were defined as unique nucleotide sequences and were aligned to IMGT TRB V, D and J references using MiTCR v1.1. The analysis was limited to V-J combinations with a frequency above 0.0001, which together covered 99.2% of repertoires. A TCR clonal expansion and chaos score per V-J combination was defined as the ratio of F50 clonal expansion to chaos observed in the TCRdist matrix. Welch's t-statistics and random forest were used to reduce the features to some 13 V-J combinations, which were then used as input to a naive Bayes classifier. The Morisita-Horn index was used to measure how similar the thyroid and blood repertoires were. TCRdb cleaned the public reads at Q25 with fastp, built clones with MiXCR and kept in-frame beta chains. Rows merge per CDR3 protein into single entries with the most common DNA and genes. V and J calls and clone size were set by TCRdb, not the authors. This sample holds 150,000 or so distinct CDR3 sequences; around two fifths were observed only once. The ten most abundant clones make up around 9.3% of the sample.

According to the germline V gene, CDR1 reads MNHEY and CDR2 reads SVGEGT. The cysteine opens and the phenylalanine closes a CDR3 of 17 amino acids. The sequence is cut down to CDR3 DNA, 51 bases in frame from base 1. V gives up 6 bases and J gives up 0 bases, and the segment between their germline ends measures 20 bases. Ophthalmopathy patients were characterized by moderately to severely active disease, a Clinical Activity Score of at least 3, a NOSPECS grade of at least 4, and a disease duration under 3 months. Patients with other autoimmune diseases, uncontrolled infections, pregnancy or lactation were excluded from the study. Diagnosis was based on clinical symptoms, serum thyroxine, TRAb, thyroid ultrasound and orbital computed tomography. Ficoll-Paque density gradient centrifugation was used to isolate PBMCs from under 11 ml of fresh peripheral blood. Trizol reagent was used to extract the total RNA, and its quality was then checked on an Agilent 2100 Bioanalyzer.

This sequence originates from a man aged 30-40 years with Graves' ophthalmopathy. Donor details come from another sample of the same person, matched by shared clones. The sample comprised peripheral blood. This chain is built from TRBV6-2 or TRBV6-3 and TRBJ1-1; TRBD1 could be the D gene, as 6 bases match. The CDR3 sequence is CASRHRDWATMNTEAFF. The sequence in DNA is TGTGCCAGCAGGCACAGGGATTGGGCAACCATGAACACTGAAGCTTTCTTT.